The 26 T cell receptor beta chains reported below all come from one sample, sequenced in a study of T-cell memory formation after mild COVID-19 (dated by TCRdb to the early 2020s). The library came from 5' RACE. TCRdb names Illumina NovaSeq 6000 as the instrument used. Using fastp trimming at Q25 and MiXCR clonotype assembly, TCRdb reanalyzed the public sequencing data and kept in-frame beta chains. Rows with one shared CDR3 protein collapse into an entry with the most common genes and DNA. The sample yields about 440,000 distinct CDR3 sequences; around 20% were counted once. Of the sample, 8.4% falls within the top ten clones. The sequenced sample was PBMCs or a T cell subset sorted from them (not recorded which). The receptors here all came from an adult woman who had mild COVID-19 (a few samples of this study predate the infection). The sample titles of this study are shuffled in the database, so cell type and time point are left out; the donor was told from shared clones.

The CDR3 spells CASSRGGPDNQPQHF. The CDR3 DNA reads TGTGCCAGCAGCCGTGGGGGGCCGGATAATCAGCCCCAGCATTTT. The chain recombines TRBV3-1 with TRBJ1-5, with D possibly matching TRBD1 (6 bases). Germline V gene lookup returns CDR1 LGHDT and CDR2 YNNKEL (reference sequence). This CDR3 region has 15 residues. Trimming took 4 bases from V and 4 from J, leaving 14 bases between them.

The chain has TRBV5-1 and TRBJ2-7; a weak D match, TRBD2 (5 bases). This CDR3 contains 13 residues. Germline CDR1 and CDR2: SGHRS and YFSETQ. V dropped 3 bases and J dropped 7 bases, with 14 bases sitting between them. CDR3 residues: CASSSTLSGEQYF. DNA of the CDR3: TGCGCCAGCAGCTCAACCCTCTCGGGAGAGCAGTACTTC.

V and J are TRBV5-1 and TRBJ2-2, with D possibly matching TRBD1 (6 bases). The V gene's germline CDR1 is SGHRS and CDR2 YFSETQ. Trimming stripped 0 bases from V and 3 bases from J, with 9 bases between. The CDR3 length is 15 residues. CDR3 protein: CASSLATGYTGELFF. The CDR3 DNA sequence: TGCGCCAGCAGCTTGGCCACAGGGTACACCGGGGAGCTGTTTTTT.

V gene TRBV9 combines with J gene TRBJ2-5; 9 bases fit TRBD1. The germline V gene has CDR1 SGDLS and CDR2 YYNGEE. V shed 0 bases and J 4 bases; nucleotides not matched to a gene: 4. The length of the CDR3 is 15 residues. This CDR3 is CASSVGLGQGETQYF. The CDR3 DNA follows: TGTGCCAGCAGCGTAGGGCTGGGACAGGGAGAGACCCAGTACTTC.

The chain uses TRBV29-1 and TRBJ2-3; maybe TRBD2 (5 bases). The V gene lost 5 bases and the J gene lost 2 bases, with 8 bases spanning the gap. The CDR3 totals 12 residues. Germline CDR1 is SQVTM and CDR2 is ANQGSEA. The CDR3 sequence: CSVHRDTDTQYF. Written as DNA, the CDR3 is TGCAGCGTTCACCGGGACACAGATACGCAGTATTTT.

This clonotype has a count of ten or more. The gene calls are TRBV11-3 and TRBJ2-1, with D hard to call. Germline assignment: CDR1 SGHNT and CDR2 YENEEA. V lost 1 base and J 3 bases, leaving 13 bases between the germline ends. CDR3 length: 16 amino acids. Here the CDR3 DNA reads TGTGCCAGCAGCTTAGCCGGGCACGGCCTCTACAATGAGCAGTTCTTC. Amino acid sequence: CASSLAGHGLYNEQFF. Looking up the rest from reference TRBV11-3 and TRBJ2-1 gives the full variable domain: EAGVVQSPRYKIIEKKQPVAFWCNPISGHNTLYWYLQNLGQGPELLIRYENEEAVDDSQLPKDRFSAERLKGVDSTLKIQPAELGDSAVYLCASSLAGHGLYNEQFFGPGTRLTVL.

There are a few counts of this clonotype. The rearrangement uses TRBV24-1 and TRBJ2-2, with unresolved D. The CDR3 is made up of 13 amino acids. With 5 bases removed from V and 0 bases from J, the gap between germline ends came to 3 bases. The germline V gene encodes CDR1 KGHDR and CDR2 SFDVKD. The CDR3 loop reads CATSAANTGELFF. CDR3 DNA: TGTGCCACCAGTGCCGCGAACACCGGGGAGCTGTTTTTT.

The chain carries TRBV21-1 and TRBJ1-2. TRBV21-1 is listed as a pseudogene. The CDR3 runs to 15 residues. DNA of the CDR3: TGTGCCAGCAGCAAAGTGGGCAGGCGAAACTATGGCTACACCTTC. It encodes CASSKVGRRNYGYTF.

V usage is TRBV11-2 and J usage is TRBJ2-1, with 11 bases matching TRBD2. The CDR3 runs to 15 residues. J was trimmed by 4 bases and V by 6 bases; bases with no gene match: 5. Germline CDR1 reads SGHAT; CDR2 reads FQNNGV. CDR3 DNA: TGTGCCAGCAGACGACTAGCGGGACAATACAATGAGCAGTTCTTC. This gives the protein CASRRLAGQYNEQFF.

In its sample, this clonotype was seen a few times. The genes are TRBV18 and TRBJ1-2, with a weak D call TRBD1 (5 bases). Germline assignment: CDR1 KGHSH and CDR2 LQKENI. The CDR3 loop spans 14 amino acids. V lost 3 bases and J lost 4, with 12 bases in between. CDR3 in amino acids: CASSPGGLAYGYTF. The CDR3 region has the DNA TGTGCCAGCTCACCGGGGGGATTGGCCTATGGCTACACCTTC. The entire variable domain, with the rest obtained from reference TRBV18 and TRBJ1-2, is as follows: NAGVMQNPRHLVRRRGQEARLRCSPMKGHSHVYWYRQLPEEGLKFMVYLQKENIIDESGMPKERFSAEFPKEGPSILRIQQVVRGDSAAYFCASSPGGLAYGYTFGSGTRLTVV.

The rearrangement links TRBV12-3 or TRBV12-4 to TRBJ2-7, with D perhaps TRBD1 (6 bases). Deletions cut 7 bases from V and 1 base from J, with 17 bases between. CDR3 length: 15 residues. CDR3: CASTFTPDRSYEQYF. The CDR3 DNA reads as TGTGCCAGCACCTTTACCCCCGACAGGTCCTACGAGCAGTACTTC.

J is TRBJ2-1 and V is TRBV18; D might be TRBD1 (5 bases). The CDR3 sequence is 16 residues long. Trimming cost V 0 bases and J 6 bases, with 15 bases left between them. The germline V gene encodes CDR1 KGHSH and CDR2 LQKENI. CDR3 in amino acids: CASSPPGQQGGNEQFF. The CDR3, as DNA: TGTGCCAGCTCACCACCGGGGCAGCAGGGCGGCAATGAGCAGTTCTTC.

This clonotype was observed a few times. The chain recombines TRBV7-9 with TRBJ1-6, with 7 bases lining up with TRBD1. The trim removed 4 bases at V and 7 bases at J, leaving 7 bases unmatched. Per germline, CDR1 SEHNR and CDR2 FQNEAQ (reference sequence). CDR3 length: 15 amino acids. The DNA of the CDR3 is TGTGCCAGCAGCTCGGAACAGGGGATAAATTCACCCCTCCACTTT. This encodes CASSSEQGINSPLHF.

The gene calls are TRBV12-3 or TRBV12-4 and TRBJ1-1; D is unclear. The length of the CDR3 is 14 residues. V lost 0 bases to trimming and J lost 0 bases, with 5 bases between them. CDR3 amino acids: CASSLAFMNTEAFF. The CDR3 bases are TGTGCCAGCAGTTTAGCCTTCATGAACACTGAAGCTTTCTTT.

The V call is TRBV7-2, the J call TRBJ1-1, with 7 bases aligning to TRBD1. V gave up 4 bases and J gave up 4 bases; unmatched junction bases: 6. Looked up from germline, CDR1 is SGHTA and CDR2 is FQGNSA. CDR3 length equals 14 residues. CDR3 DNA: TGTGCCAGCAGCTACAGACAGGGTGGCACTGAAGCTTTCTTT. Translating it yields CASSYRQGGTEAFF.

This clonotype was seen a handful of times. V is TRBV20-1 and J is TRBJ1-2; a possible D gene is TRBD1 (5 bases). V was clipped by 2 bases and J by 5 bases, with 12 bases between them. The CDR3 sequence is 13 residues long. CDR1 is DFQATT, CDR2 SNEGSKA, per germline (reference sequence). The CDR3 spells CSARFGQDYGYTF. As DNA, the CDR3 is TGCAGTGCTAGATTCGGACAAGATTATGGCTACACCTTC.

This clonotype appeared many times. The chain has TRBV9 and TRBJ2-2; 8 bases match TRBD2. Trimming took 0 bases from V and 6 from J; bases not matched to a gene: 13. Germline loops: CDR1 SGDLS, CDR2 YYNGEE. The CDR3 has 18 residues. The CDR3 here is CASSVAPGGDRRAGELFF. The DNA of the CDR3 is TGTGCCAGCAGCGTAGCTCCCGGGGGGGACCGTCGTGCCGGGGAGCTGTTTTTT. Together with reference TRBV9 and TRBJ2-2, the CDR3 gives the full variable domain: DSGVTQTPKHLITATGQRVTLRCSPRSGDLSVYWYQQSLDQGLQFLIQYYNGEERAKGNILERFSAQQFPDLHSELNLSSLELGDSALYFCASSVAPGGDRRAGELFFGEGSRLTVL.

This clonotype has just a few counts. The chain employs TRBV18 and TRBJ2-1; 11 bases align to TRBD1. This CDR3 is built from 14 residues. V lost 3 bases, J lost 8 bases, and 3 bases stayed unmatched. In germline, CDR1 is KGHSH, CDR2 LQKENI. CDR3 bases: TGTGCCAGCTCACCCCGGACAGGGGGCGATGAGCAGTTCTTC. Translation gives CASSPRTGGDEQFF.

V usage is TRBV6-6 and J usage is TRBJ2-3, with a possible D match to TRBD1 (6 bases). CDR1 is MNHNY, CDR2 SVGAGI, per germline (reference sequence). The CDR3 loop spans 15 amino acids. Trimming shortened V by 5 bases and J by 2 bases, and 14 bases separated the two germline ends. The CDR3 coding sequence is TGTGCCAGCAGTAAGCTAGGGGGAGACACAGATACGCAGTATTTT. The encoded protein is CASSKLGGDTDTQYF.

The V call is TRBV7-9, the J call TRBJ2-1; the match to TRBD2 covers 7 bases. The germline gives CDR1 SEHNR, CDR2 FQNEAQ (reference sequence). With V trimmed by 5 bases and J by 5 bases, 12 bases remained unmatched. The CDR3 is 16 amino acids. The CDR3 bases are TGTGCCAGCAGCGCCCGTTCTCGGGGGGTGGACAATGAGCAGTTCTTC. Encoded protein: CASSARSRGVDNEQFF.

The chain joins TRBV4-2 to TRBJ2-5, with 10 nucleotides matching TRBD2. J lost 2 bases, V lost 2 bases, and 14 bases had no gene match. CDR1 and CDR2 from the germline V gene are LGHNA and YNFKEQ. There are 19 residues in the CDR3. As DNA, the CDR3 is TGTGCCAGCAGCCAACTACCCCCTGGACTAGCGGATTTGCAAGAGACCCAGTACTTC. It is translated as CASSQLPPGLADLQETQYF.

CDR3 nucleotide sequence: TGTGCCTGGAGTCGGAATAGGGGAGAGACCCAGTACTTC. Encoded protein: CAWSRNRGETQYF. The chain has TRBV30 and TRBJ2-5; D possibly corresponds to TRBD1 (5 bases). The CDR3 extends over 13 amino acids. Germline CDR1 GTSNPN, CDR2 SVGIG (reference sequence). Deletions cut 2 bases from V and 4 bases from J, with 11 bases between.

This rearrangement joins TRBV5-1 to TRBJ1-2; 9 bases are shared with TRBD1. With V trimmed by 0 bases and J by 8 bases, 14 bases remained unmatched. Germline V gives CDR1 SGHRS, CDR2 YFSETQ. The CDR3 is 17 residues long. In nucleotides, the CDR3 is TGCGCCAGCAGCTTGGAACCGCCTGGGACAGGGTGGAACGGCTACACCTTC. Amino acids: CASSLEPPGTGWNGYTF.

The rearrangement joins TRBV12-3 or TRBV12-4 to TRBJ1-2; D possibly corresponds to TRBD1 (6 bases). Trimming pared 2 bases from V and 4 bases from J, leaving 14 bases between. This CDR3 contains 15 residues. In nucleotides, the CDR3 is TGTGCCAGCAGTTTACCCAGGGGAGGAGGCTATGGCTACACCTTC. Encoded protein: CASSLPRGGGYGYTF.

The V call is TRBV20-1, the J call TRBJ2-4; D possibly corresponds to TRBD2 (5 bases). Germline lookup yields CDR1 DFQATT and CDR2 SNEGSKA (reference sequence). The ends were cut back, 6 bases at V and 5 bases at J, with 8 bases in the middle. The CDR3 loop spans 11 amino acids. CDR3 protein: CSAAGQNIQYF. CDR3 DNA: TGCAGTGCCGCGGGTCAAAACATTCAGTACTTC.

CDR3 bases: TGTGCCAGCAGCAAAGCCAGTGGCGCCGGGACTGCTTACGAGCAGTACTTC. This encodes CASSKASGAGTAYEQYF. The chain carries TRBV21-1 and TRBJ2-7; TRBD2, as called in the table, went unchecked against the DNA. TRBV21-1 is deemed a pseudogene. This CDR3 contains 17 residues.